One and the same sample provided the 3 T cell receptor beta chains below, sequenced in a study of CD8 T cells in ankylosing spondylitis. Using its own MiXCR run on the 5' RACE reads, TCRdb lists one record per CDR3 protein. Here the sample spans 80,000 to 90,000 distinct CDR3 sequences, approximately 30% being singletons. The sequencing sample was made of blood, either unsorted or a sorted T cell fraction (not recorded which). These receptors originate from a male donor with ankylosing spondylitis or in good health (not recorded which).

In this sample, this clonotype turned up a few times. V is TRBV28 and J is TRBJ2-1; possible D gene TRBD1, 6 bases. Per germline, CDR1 MDHEN and CDR2 SYDVKM. The V end lost 8 bases, the J end lost 0 bases, and 11 bases lay between the germline ends. The CDR3 is 14 residues long. CDR3 nucleotides: TGTGCCAGCTCGAGGACAGACTCCTACAATGAGCAGTTCTTC. It codes for CASSRTDSYNEQFF.

This clonotype was recorded once. This chain links TRBV19 with TRBJ1-1; a possible D gene is TRBD1 (6 bases). V was clipped by 3 bases and J by 6 bases, with 17 bases between them. CDR3 length equals 15 residues. Germline loops: CDR1 LNHDA, CDR2 SQIVND (reference sequence). The CDR3 nucleotides read TGTGCCAGTAGTATTTCGGGCAGGGGAAAGGCTGAAGCTTTCTTT. It translates to CASSISGRGKAEAFF.

The V gene is TRBV20-1, the J gene TRBJ2-2, with D unresolved. Germline assignment: CDR1 DFQATT and CDR2 SNEGSKA (reference sequence). V was cut by 6 bases and J by 5 bases, with 7 bases left in between. The CDR3 runs 11 residues. CDR3 sequence: CSATLTGELFF. The CDR3 DNA is TGCAGTGCCACACTAACCGGGGAGCTGTTTTTT.